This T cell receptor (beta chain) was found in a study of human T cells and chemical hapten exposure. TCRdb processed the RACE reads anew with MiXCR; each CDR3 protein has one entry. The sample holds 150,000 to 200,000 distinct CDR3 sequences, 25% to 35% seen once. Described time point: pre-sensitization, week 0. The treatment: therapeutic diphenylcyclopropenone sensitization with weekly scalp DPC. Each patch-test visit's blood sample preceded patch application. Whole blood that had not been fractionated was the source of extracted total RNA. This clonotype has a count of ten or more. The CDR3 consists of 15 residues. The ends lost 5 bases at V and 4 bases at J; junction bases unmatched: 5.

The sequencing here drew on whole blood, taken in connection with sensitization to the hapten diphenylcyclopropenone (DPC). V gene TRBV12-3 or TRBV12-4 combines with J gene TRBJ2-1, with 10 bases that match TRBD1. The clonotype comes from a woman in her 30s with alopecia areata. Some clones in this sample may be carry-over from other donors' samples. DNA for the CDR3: TGTGCCAGCAGTCCCGACAGGGGGCCGTACAATGAGCAGTTCTTC. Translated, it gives CASSPDRGPYNEQFF.